This T cell receptor beta chain stems from a study of regulatory T cells in long-lasting Graves disease. The CDR3 is made up of 13 amino acids. Trimming took 4 bases from V and 3 from J, leaving 10 bases between them. Germline CDR1 is LGHDT and CDR2 is YNNKEL (reference sequence). This clonotype was seen more than once but under ten times. Regarding time point: newly diagnosed GD, antithyroid drugs for less than 3 months. With RNA extracted from PBMCs as input, the TCR library was made. HTBI primers from iRepertoire and Arm-PCR of CDR3 regions yielded the TCR beta libraries. TCRdb re-called the multiplex PCR reads through MiXCR, storing one row per CDR3 protein. The data show about 470,000 distinct CDR3 sequences, approximately 15% seen once. This sample was shared with a second study, whose subject was T cells in Graves' hyperthyroidism and ophthalmopathy.

The rearrangement links TRBV3-1 to TRBJ2-7, with no clear D. The sequence derives from a woman aged 30 to 39 with Graves disease. The sequencing used peripheral blood mononuclear cells (PBMCs), collected at new diagnosis, from a patient treated with antithyroid drugs. The CDR3 region has the DNA TGTGCCAGCAGCCGGAACGACAACTACGAGCAGTACTTC. It encodes CASSRNDNYEQYF.